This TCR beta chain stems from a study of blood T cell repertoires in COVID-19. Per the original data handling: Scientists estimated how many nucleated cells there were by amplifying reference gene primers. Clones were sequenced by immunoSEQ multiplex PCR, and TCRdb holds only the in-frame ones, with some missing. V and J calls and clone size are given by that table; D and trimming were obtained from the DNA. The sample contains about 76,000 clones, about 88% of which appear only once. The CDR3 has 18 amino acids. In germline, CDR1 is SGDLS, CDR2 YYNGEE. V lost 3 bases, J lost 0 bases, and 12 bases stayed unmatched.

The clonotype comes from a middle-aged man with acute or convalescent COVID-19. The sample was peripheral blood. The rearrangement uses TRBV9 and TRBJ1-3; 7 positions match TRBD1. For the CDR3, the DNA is TGTGCCAGCAGCGGCCCCCCGCACAGGGGCCTCTCTGGAAACACCATATATTTT. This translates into CASSGPPHRGLSGNTIYF.